Listed below are T cell receptor beta chains from one sample, sequenced in a study of blood T cell repertoires in COVID-19. The method was immunoSEQ multiplex PCR; TCRdb's version includes in-frame clones alone and lacks a portion of them. This sample has approximately 220,000 clones, with roughly 80% found just once. The sequenced sample consisted of peripheral blood. Receptors were obtained from a woman in her 70s with acute or convalescent COVID-19. Both conserved end residues are part of each CDR3. D genes are given only for firm matches. For some rows the clone size is stated as once, few or many, or as a class when expanded; others skip it.

V	size	D	J	DNA	CDR3
TRBV5-1	once	.	TRBJ1-2	TGCGCCAGCAGCTTAACGAGATCTAACTATGGCTACACCTTC	CASSLTRSNYGYTF
TRBV15	.	.	TRBJ1-1	TGTGCCACCAGCAGAGGACAGCAAACGAACACTGAAGCTTTCTTT	CATSRGQQTNTEAFF
TRBV4-3	.	.	TRBJ2-7	TGCGCCAGCAGCCAAGAGAACCACGGGGGATTTCAGCAGTACTTC	CASSQENHGGFQQYF
TRBV27	.	.	TRBJ2-7	TGTGCCAGCAGTCCCCGGACTGGATTTTACGAGCAGTACTTC	CASSPRTGFYEQYF
TRBV11-2	.	.	TRBJ1-5	TGTGCCAGCAGCTTAGGAGGCCTGGTGTTGGTTAGCAATCAGCCCCAGCATTTT	CASSLGGLVLVSNQPQHF
TRBV19	.	TRBD1	TRBJ1-1	TGTGCCAGTAGTATCGGGGACAGGGTCGGCACTGAAGCTTTCTTT	CASSIGDRVGTEAFF
TRBV2	.	TRBD2	TRBJ2-2	TGTGCCAGCAGCCTTAGCGGGGGGGACACCGGGGAGCTGTTTTTT	CASSLSGGDTGELFF
TRBV7-2	.	TRBD1	TRBJ2-4	TGTGCCAGCAGCTTGACAGGGGGGTCCAGTAGTGGCATTCAGTACTTC	CASSLTGGSSSGIQYF
TRBV11-2	few	TRBD1	TRBJ1-1	TGTGCCAGCAGTTTACAGGGGGACACTGAAGCTTTCTTT	CASSLQGDTEAFF
TRBV12-3/TRBV12-4	.	TRBD2	TRBJ2-5	TGTGCCAGCAGTAAGAGTAGCGGGGGGTCCGATTACTTC	CASSKSSGGSDYF
TRBV5-1	once	TRBD1	TRBJ2-2	TGCGCCAGCAGCCCCGGGACAGGGTTCGGGGAGCTGTTTTTT	CASSPGTGFGELFF
TRBV5-4	.	.	TRBJ1-1	TGTGCCAGCAGCTTGCAAACCGGGGGCACTGAAGCTTTCTTT	CASSLQTGGTEAFF
TRBV7-2	.	.	TRBJ1-4	TGTGCCAGCAGCTTAGCAGGGACACGAAGGGACCAAAAACTGTTTTTT	CASSLAGTRRDQKLFF
TRBV5-1	.	.	TRBJ1-2	TGCGCCAGCAGCTTTGGGTGGGGAGACTATGGCTACACCTTC	CASSFGWGDYGYTF
TRBV18	.	.	TRBJ2-7	TGTGCCAGCTCACCTTCCGGAGGGCGGGGCGAGCAGTACTTC	CASSPSGGRGEQYF
TRBV27	.	.	TRBJ1-5	TGTGCCAGCAGTTTTGGAAGGTTTGCCGCCGGGGAGCCCCAGCATTTT	CASSFGRFAAGEPQHF
TRBV28	once	.	TRBJ2-7	TGTGCCAGCAGTTTCCGCGGACAGTTCGCAGAGCAGTACTTC	CASSFRGQFAEQYF
TRBV7-2	.	TRBD1	TRBJ2-1	TGTGCCAGCAGCTTAGGACAGGGGGCCTACAATGAGCAGTTCTTC	CASSLGQGAYNEQFF
TRBV6-6	.	TRBD2	TRBJ2-3	TGTGCCAGTTCTTATAGCGGGGGCCCCGTGGATACGCAGTATTTT	CASSYSGGPVDTQYF
TRBV5-6	.	.	TRBJ1-2	TGTGCCAGCAACCGGAGGGACGCCTATGGCTACACCTTC	CASNRRDAYGYTF
TRBV7-8	.	.	TRBJ1-5	TGTGCCAGCAGCTTAACGGGAGATCAGCCCCAGCATTTT	CASSLTGDQPQHF
TRBV10-3	few	.	TRBJ1-2	TGTGCCATCAGTGAGTCTAAGGGGGAAGGCGGCTACACCTTC	CAISESKGEGGYTF
TRBV19	.	.	TRBJ1-3	TGTGCCAGTAGTACGGAACAGGGTAGGAACACCATATATTTT	CASSTEQGRNTIYF
TRBV7-8	.	.	TRBJ1-5	TGTGCCAGCAGCTTAGCCAGGGAGGGTCAGCCCCAGCATTTT	CASSLAREGQPQHF
TRBV6-5	.	.	TRBJ2-6	TGTGCCAGCCGCCGGACAGTTATCAACGTCCTGACTTTC	CASRRTVINVLTF
TRBV5-1	.	.	TRBJ2-1	TGCGCCAGCAGCTTGGATGCGCAGCGTGGTGAGCAGTTCTTC	CASSLDAQRGEQFF
TRBV4-2	.	TRBD1	TRBJ2-3	TGTGCCAGCAGCCTCGGGGACAGAAGCACAGATACGCAGTATTTT	CASSLGDRSTDTQYF
TRBV27	once	.	TRBJ1-1	TGTGCCAGCAGTTTAGGGATCGGGGGCACTGAAGCTTTCTTT	CASSLGIGGTEAFF
TRBV27	.	.	TRBJ1-5	TGTGCCAGCAGTTTGCCACCCTCCGCGGGTCAGCCCCAGCATTTT	CASSLPPSAGQPQHF
TRBV3-1/TRBV3-2	once	TRBD1	TRBJ1-2	TGTGCCAGCAGCCAAGCGGACAGGGATTATGGCTACACCTTC	CASSQADRDYGYTF
TRBV10-2	.	TRBD1	TRBJ2-6	TGCGCCAGCAACTTGGACAGGGGTCGTACTGGGGCCAACGTCCTGACTTTC	CASNLDRGRTGANVLTF
TRBV6-5	.	.	TRBJ1-2	TGTGCCAGCAGTTACCAGGGCACCTATGGCTACACCTTC	CASSYQGTYGYTF
TRBV19	.	.	TRBJ2-1	TGTGCCAGTAGTATAGTACCAGGATACAATGAGCAGTTCTTC	CASSIVPGYNEQFF
TRBV24-1	.	.	TRBJ1-5	TGTGCCACCAGTGATCAGGGTTTTCAGCCCCAGCATTTT	CATSDQGFQPQHF
TRBV18	.	.	TRBJ1-1	TGTGCCAGCTCACCGCTGAGTCTCGGCGGATTGAACACTGAAGCTTTCTTT	CASSPLSLGGLNTEAFF
TRBV19	.	.	TRBJ1-2	TGTGCCAGCACCGGCGGGGATGGCTACACCTTC	CASTGGDGYTF
TRBV12-3/TRBV12-4	.	.	TRBJ1-2	TGTGCCAGCAGTTCCGACAGTATCTATGGCTACACCTTC	CASSSDSIYGYTF
TRBV28	.	.	TRBJ2-1	TGTGCCAGCAGTCCAGGGACTGTATCCTACAATGAGCAGTTCTTC	CASSPGTVSYNEQFF
TRBV6-5	.	TRBD1	TRBJ1-1	TGTGCCAGCAACCCGACAGGGATAAACACTGAAGCTTTCTTT	CASNPTGINTEAFF
TRBV27	.	.	TRBJ1-2	TGTGCCAGCAGTTTACTAGGGGACATAATGGGGCCTCTTGGCTACACCTTC	CASSLLGDIMGPLGYTF
TRBV11-2	.	.	TRBJ2-1	TGTGCCAGCAGCTTAGGGGGCAGGTTGTCCTACAATGAGCAGTTCTTC	CASSLGGRLSYNEQFF
TRBV4-3	.	.	TRBJ1-1	TGCGCCAGCAGCCAAGATTTCAGGGGCACTGAAGCTTTCTTT	CASSQDFRGTEAFF
TRBV7-2	.	.	TRBJ2-1	TGTGCCAGCAGCTTTAGAGGGTCCTACAATGAGCAGTTCTTC	CASSFRGSYNEQFF
TRBV12-3/TRBV12-4	.	TRBD1	TRBJ1-2	TGTGCCAGCAGGACAGGGGGGAACTATGGCTACACCTTC	CASRTGGNYGYTF
TRBV10-3	.	TRBD1	TRBJ1-5	TGTGCCATCAGTGAGGAGGGGGCTGGTCAGCCCCAGCATTTT	CAISEEGAGQPQHF
TRBV25-1	.	.	TRBJ2-6	TGTGCCAGCACAGGGGCCAACGTCCTGACTTTC	CASTGANVLTF
TRBV2	.	.	TRBJ1-2	TGTGCCAGCAGCCTAGGGGGTGGCGGCTACACCTTC	CASSLGGGGYTF
TRBV2	.	TRBD1	TRBJ1-4	TGTGCCAGCAGGACAGGGGATGCAACTAATGAAAAACTGTTTTTT	CASRTGDATNEKLFF
TRBV5-4	.	TRBD1	TRBJ1-6	TGTGCCAGCAGCTTGGGGACAGGCAATAATTCACCCCTCCACTTT	CASSLGTGNNSPLHF
TRBV5-6	.	.	TRBJ1-2	TGTGCCAGCAGCTACACAGGGAGAGAGGATTATGGCTACACCTTC	CASSYTGREDYGYTF
TRBV4-3	.	.	TRBJ1-1	TGCGCCAGCAGCCAACAAATGTTCCGCGTAACCCTTAACACTGAAGCTTTCTTT	CASSQQMFRVTLNTEAFF
TRBV5-4	.	.	TRBJ1-3	TGTGCCAGCAGCTTGGTTATACAGGCCGGAGCGGGAAACACCATATATTTT	CASSLVIQAGAGNTIYF
TRBV19	.	TRBD1	TRBJ2-7	TGTGCCAGTAGTATCCTAGGGACAGCCGAGCAGTACTTC	CASSILGTAEQYF
TRBV25-1	.	.	TRBJ1-1	TGTGCCAGCAGTGAATATCGAGGGCGCGGCACTGAAGCTTTCTTT	CASSEYRGRGTEAFF
TRBV12-3/TRBV12-4	.	.	TRBJ2-1	TGTGCCAGCAGACTCGTCAGGGTAAATGAGCAGTTCTTC	CASRLVRVNEQFF